The TCR beta chain described here comes from a study of cytomegalovirus exposure and HLA in healthy donors. Study findings and constraints: Among TCR beta chains, those listed as cytomegalovirus-associated numbered roughly 150. Per a later analysis, 15,000 to 20,000 TCR beta sequences showed association with HLA alleles at 0.05 false discovery rate.

PCR amplification relied on 60 Vbeta primers (plus 13 Jbeta primers). Some clones are missing from TCRdb's copy, which holds only in-frame ones; the method was immunoSEQ multiplex PCR. Of approximately 180,000 clones in the sample, 70% to 80% were seen once. The CDR3 runs to 17 residues. In germline, CDR1 is LNHDA, CDR2 SQIVND (reference sequence). V lost 4 bases and J lost 6; bases outside the gene matches: 12. Details on this clone: No antigen is known for it.

The sequencing input was PBMCs. This chain joins TRBV19 and TRBJ1-5; 10 positions agree with TRBD1. The receptor's source is a woman between 50 and 59 years old in good health and CMV-seronegative. The CDR3, as DNA: TGTGCCAGTAGTAGAGCCGGGACAGGGGCCTTTGGTCAGCCCCAGCATTTT. Amino acids: CASSRAGTGAFGQPQHF.